The rows below give T cell receptor beta chains drawn from one sample of a study of T cells in Graves' hyperthyroidism and ophthalmopathy. One entry per CDR3 protein, called by TCRdb with MiXCR from the multiplex PCR reads. Seen here are hundreds of thousands of distinct CDR3 sequences, approximately 15% observed once, and the top ten hold 34%. The specimen sequenced was blood. The receptors were gathered from a woman between 40 and 55 years old with Graves' ophthalmopathy. CDR3s include the opening cysteine and the closing phenylalanine or tryptophan. The order of the fields is J gene, D gene, V gene, CDR3 protein. D genes are given only for firm matches.

TRBJ1-2,.,TRBV28,CASSLWGTDSNYGYTF
TRBJ1-1,.,TRBV7-2,CASSSTGFSEAFF
TRBJ1-2,.,TRBV11-2,CASSSGNYGYTF
TRBJ1-2,.,TRBV6-6,CASSYLGDPNYGYTF
TRBJ2-1,.,TRBV27,CASSLEGAGYNEQFF
TRBJ1-6,.,TRBV6-5,CASSYRWESPLHF
TRBJ2-7,.,TRBV20-1,CSASGSSYEQYF
TRBJ2-3,TRBD2,TRBV6-1,CASSDRGGSTDTQYF
TRBJ2-3,.,TRBV2,CASSDGEDTSTDTQYF
TRBJ2-7,.,TRBV5-1,CASSWTRSYEQYF
TRBJ2-1,TRBD2,TRBV27,CASSLVAGGSYNEQFF
TRBJ1-1,.,TRBV4-2,CASSQEEGTNTEAFF
TRBJ2-5,.,TRBV12-5,CASGSGAQETQYF
TRBJ2-1,TRBD2,TRBV6-1,CATGGSGGIREQFF
TRBJ2-7,.,TRBV6-1,CASSTQEGLYEQYF
TRBJ2-4,.,TRBV27,CASSLSGLQTGAKNIQYF
TRBJ2-5,.,TRBV6-5,CASSYQDSGYDTGQYF
TRBJ2-1,.,TRBV2,CASRSSNEQFF
TRBJ2-3,.,TRBV6-4,CASSPHAYGGDTQYF
TRBJ2-5,.,TRBV7-8,CASSIAGQPGETQYF
TRBJ2-2,.,TRBV2,CASKGKGDTGELFF
TRBJ1-3,.,TRBV6-1,CASSERNGNTIYF
TRBJ2-2,.,TRBV11-2,CASSLGRINTGELFF
TRBJ2-7,.,TRBV6-1,CASSGRTDYEQYF
TRBJ1-5,.,TRBV12-3/TRBV12-4,CASSFLAEDQPQHF
TRBJ1-4,TRBD1,TRBV10-3,CAISSGQGANEKLFF
TRBJ2-7,TRBD1,TRBV13,CASSPGTGAYEQYF
TRBJ2-6,.,TRBV19,CAGSPSGANVLTF
TRBJ1-2,TRBD1,TRBV4-2,CASSQEIGQANYGYTF
TRBJ2-1,.,TRBV11-2,CASTRNPSRSSYNEQFF
TRBJ1-6,.,TRBV30,CAWSVDVTPLHF
TRBJ1-6,TRBD1,TRBV20-1,CSAPGQGAVHNSPLHF
TRBJ2-5,.,TRBV4-1,CASSQDAEGRPQYF
TRBJ2-1,.,TRBV2,CASSPQAIYNEQFF
TRBJ2-2,.,TRBV24-1,CATRDPDTGELFF
TRBJ1-2,.,TRBV7-9,CASSSPWTVADGYTF
TRBJ1-2,.,TRBV2,CASSESGFGANYGYTF
TRBJ1-2,.,TRBV12-3/TRBV12-4,CASSLRLSGSNYGYTF
TRBJ2-7,.,TRBV6-1,CASLSSENSYEQYF
TRBJ1-2,.,TRBV10-3,CAISERYYGYTF
TRBJ2-7,TRBD2,TRBV28,CASSSIGDYSYEQYF
TRBJ1-5,TRBD1,TRBV18,CASSRGQGGDQPQHF
TRBJ1-5,.,TRBV28,CASSWVEPYSNQPQHF
TRBJ1-4,.,TRBV3-1,CASSPAGLNEKLFF
TRBJ2-7,.,TRBV5-8,CASSLDTRTSYEQYF
TRBJ1-3,.,TRBV4-2,CASSQDQVVGSTIYF
TRBJ2-5,.,TRBV24-1,CATSEASPLGTQYF
TRBJ2-2,.,TRBV3-1,CASSQPTATGELFF
TRBJ2-7,TRBD1,TRBV10-3,CAISDPGQGRGEQYF
TRBJ1-1,.,TRBV5-1,CASSPGQLGNTEAFF
TRBJ2-4,.,TRBV6-1,CASSEVRPRKNIQYF
TRBJ1-2,.,TRBV5-6,CASSPGTSNYGYTF
TRBJ2-2,.,TRBV5-4,CASSSLTRAGELFF